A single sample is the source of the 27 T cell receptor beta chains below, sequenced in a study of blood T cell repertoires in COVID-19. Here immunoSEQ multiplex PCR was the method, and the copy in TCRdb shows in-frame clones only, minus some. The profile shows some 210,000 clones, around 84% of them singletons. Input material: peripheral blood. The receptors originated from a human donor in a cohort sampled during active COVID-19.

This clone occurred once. The CDR3 reads CASSGTGSSYEQYF. The CDR3 DNA reads as TGTGCCAGCAGCGGGACAGGGAGCTCCTACGAGCAGTACTTC. The rearrangement joins TRBV7-9 to TRBJ2-7; 9 bases fit TRBD1. The junction had 2 bases not matched to a gene; V was cut back by 5 bases and J by 0 bases. The CDR3 totals 14 residues. Germline V gives CDR1 SEHNR, CDR2 FQNEAQ (reference sequence).

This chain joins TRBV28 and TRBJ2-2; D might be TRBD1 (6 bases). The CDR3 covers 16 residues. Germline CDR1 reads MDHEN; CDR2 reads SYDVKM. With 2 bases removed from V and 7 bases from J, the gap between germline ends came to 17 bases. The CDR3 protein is CASSLGTIRYGGELFF. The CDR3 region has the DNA TGTGCCAGCAGTTTAGGGACAATACGGTATGGCGGGGAGCTGTTTTTT.

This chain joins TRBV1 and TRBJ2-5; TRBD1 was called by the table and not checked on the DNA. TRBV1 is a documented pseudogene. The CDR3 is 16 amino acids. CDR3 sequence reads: CTSSQVEVDTQETQYF. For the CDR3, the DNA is TGCACCAGCAGCCAAGTTGAGGTGGACACACAAGAGACCCAGTACTTC.

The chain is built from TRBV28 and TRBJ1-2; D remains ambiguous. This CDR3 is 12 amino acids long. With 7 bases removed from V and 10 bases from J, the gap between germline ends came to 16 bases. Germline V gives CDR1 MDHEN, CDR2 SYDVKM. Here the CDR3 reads CASNYRSVDYTF. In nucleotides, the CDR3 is TGTGCCAGCAACTATCGAAGTGTTGACTACACCTTC.

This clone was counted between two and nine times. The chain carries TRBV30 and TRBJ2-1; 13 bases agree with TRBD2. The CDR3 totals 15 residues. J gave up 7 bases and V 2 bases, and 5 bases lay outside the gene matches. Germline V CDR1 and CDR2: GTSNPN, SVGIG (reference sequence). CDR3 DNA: TGTGCCTGGAGTTACGGGACTAGCGGGATGAATGAGCAGTTCTTC. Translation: CAWSYGTSGMNEQFF.

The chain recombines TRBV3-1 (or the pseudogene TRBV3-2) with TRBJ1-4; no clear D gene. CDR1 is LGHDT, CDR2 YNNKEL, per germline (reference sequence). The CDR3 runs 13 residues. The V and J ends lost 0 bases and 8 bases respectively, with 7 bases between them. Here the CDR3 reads CASSQETLEKLFF. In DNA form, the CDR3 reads TGTGCCAGCAGCCAAGAGACATTAGAAAAACTGTTTTTT.

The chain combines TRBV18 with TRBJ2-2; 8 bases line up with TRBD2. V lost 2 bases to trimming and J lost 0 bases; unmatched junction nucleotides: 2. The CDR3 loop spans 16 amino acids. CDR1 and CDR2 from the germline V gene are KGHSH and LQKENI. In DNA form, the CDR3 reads TGTGCCAGCTCACCAGTAGCGGGGACGAACACCGGGGAGCTGTTTTTT. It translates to CASSPVAGTNTGELFF.

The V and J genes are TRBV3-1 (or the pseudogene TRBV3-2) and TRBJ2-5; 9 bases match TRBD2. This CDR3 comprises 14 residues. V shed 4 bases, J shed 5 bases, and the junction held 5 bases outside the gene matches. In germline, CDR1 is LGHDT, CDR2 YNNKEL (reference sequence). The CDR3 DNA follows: TGTGCCAGCAGCCCTAGCGGGGCCCGGGAGACCCAGTACTTC. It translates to CASSPSGARETQYF.

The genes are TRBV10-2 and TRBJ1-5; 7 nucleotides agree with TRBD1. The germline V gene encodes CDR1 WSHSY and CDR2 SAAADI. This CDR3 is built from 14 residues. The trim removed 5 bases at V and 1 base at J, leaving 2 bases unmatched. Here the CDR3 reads CASSQTGSNQPQHF. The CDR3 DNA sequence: TGCGCCAGCAGTCAGACAGGGAGCAATCAGCCCCAGCATTTT.

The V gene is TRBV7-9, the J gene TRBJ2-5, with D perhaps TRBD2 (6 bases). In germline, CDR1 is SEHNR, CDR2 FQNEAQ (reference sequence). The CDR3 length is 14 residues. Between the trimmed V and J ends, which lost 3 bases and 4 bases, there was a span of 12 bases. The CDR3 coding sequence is TGTGCCAGCAGCTTTCAAACTAGCCGAGAGACCCAGTACTTC. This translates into CASSFQTSRETQYF.

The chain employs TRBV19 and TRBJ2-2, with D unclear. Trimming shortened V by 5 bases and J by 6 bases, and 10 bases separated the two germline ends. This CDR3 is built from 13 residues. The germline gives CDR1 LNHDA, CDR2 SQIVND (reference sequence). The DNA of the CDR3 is TGTGCCAGTAGTGCCCAGGTTCCCGGGGAGCTGTTTTTT. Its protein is CASSAQVPGELFF.

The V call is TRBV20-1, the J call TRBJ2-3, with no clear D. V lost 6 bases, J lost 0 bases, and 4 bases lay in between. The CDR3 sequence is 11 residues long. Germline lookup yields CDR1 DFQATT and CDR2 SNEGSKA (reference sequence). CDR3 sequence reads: CSAESTDTQYF. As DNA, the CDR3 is TGCAGTGCCGAGAGCACAGATACGCAGTATTTT.

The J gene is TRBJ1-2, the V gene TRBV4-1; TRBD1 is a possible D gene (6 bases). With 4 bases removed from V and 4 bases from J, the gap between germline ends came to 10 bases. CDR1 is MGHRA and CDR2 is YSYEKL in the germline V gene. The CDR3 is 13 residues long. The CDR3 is CASSLDRTYGYTF. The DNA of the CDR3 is TGCGCCAGCAGCCTGGACAGAACCTATGGCTACACCTTC.

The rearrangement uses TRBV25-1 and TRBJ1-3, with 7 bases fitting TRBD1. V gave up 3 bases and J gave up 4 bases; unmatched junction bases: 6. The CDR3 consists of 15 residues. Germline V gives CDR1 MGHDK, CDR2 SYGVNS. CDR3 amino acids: CASSEPGTAGNTIYF. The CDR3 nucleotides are TGTGCCAGCAGTGAGCCCGGGACAGCCGGAAACACCATATATTTT.

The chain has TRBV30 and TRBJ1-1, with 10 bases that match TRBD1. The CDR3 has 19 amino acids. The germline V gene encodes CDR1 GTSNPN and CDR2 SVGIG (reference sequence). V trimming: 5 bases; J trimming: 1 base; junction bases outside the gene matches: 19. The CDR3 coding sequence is TGTGCCTGGGACTTAAATCCGGGACAGGGGATTCGGACGAACACTGAAGCTTTCTTT. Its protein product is CAWDLNPGQGIRTNTEAFF.

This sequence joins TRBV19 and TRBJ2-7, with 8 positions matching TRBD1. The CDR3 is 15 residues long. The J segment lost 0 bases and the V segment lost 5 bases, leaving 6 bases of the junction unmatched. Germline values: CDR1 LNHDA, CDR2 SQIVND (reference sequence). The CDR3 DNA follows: TGTGCCAGTAGTGAACAGGGGGGCGGCTCCTACGAGCAGTACTTC. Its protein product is CASSEQGGGSYEQYF.

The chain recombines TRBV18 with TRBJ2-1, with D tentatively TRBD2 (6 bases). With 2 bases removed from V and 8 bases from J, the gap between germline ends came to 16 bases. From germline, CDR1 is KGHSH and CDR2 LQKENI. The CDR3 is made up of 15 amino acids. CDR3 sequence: CASSPGGGLVHEQFF. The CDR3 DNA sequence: TGTGCCAGCTCACCAGGGGGAGGTTTAGTCCATGAGCAGTTCTTC.

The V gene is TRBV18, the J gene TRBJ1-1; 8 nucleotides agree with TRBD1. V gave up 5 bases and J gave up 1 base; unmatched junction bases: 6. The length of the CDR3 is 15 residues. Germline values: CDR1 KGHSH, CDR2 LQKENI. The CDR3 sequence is CASSASDRGNTEAFF. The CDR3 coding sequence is TGTGCCAGCTCAGCCTCCGACAGGGGGAACACTGAAGCTTTCTTT.

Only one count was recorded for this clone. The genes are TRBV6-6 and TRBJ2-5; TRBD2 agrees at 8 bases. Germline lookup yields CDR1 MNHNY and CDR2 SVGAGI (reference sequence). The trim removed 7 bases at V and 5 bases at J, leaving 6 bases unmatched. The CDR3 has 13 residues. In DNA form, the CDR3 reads TGTGCCAGCACCAACGGGGGGGCTGAGACCCAGTACTTC. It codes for CASTNGGAETQYF.

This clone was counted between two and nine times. Written as DNA, the CDR3 is TGCAGTGCTAGTCCCCCCTGGGCTAGCGGGAGTTCCCCTCAAGAGACCCAGTACTTC. This codes for CSASPPWASGSSPQETQYF. The rearrangement links TRBV20-1 to TRBJ2-5; the match to TRBD2 covers 10 bases. The germline gives CDR1 DFQATT, CDR2 SNEGSKA (reference sequence). The CDR3 spans 19 residues. The V segment lost 3 bases and the J segment 2 bases; nucleotides outside the gene matches: 18.

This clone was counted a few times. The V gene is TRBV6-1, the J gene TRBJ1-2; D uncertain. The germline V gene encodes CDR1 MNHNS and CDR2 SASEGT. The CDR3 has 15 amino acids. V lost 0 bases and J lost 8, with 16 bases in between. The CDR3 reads CASSEAGGQAWGYTF. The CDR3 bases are TGTGCCAGCAGTGAAGCTGGTGGGCAGGCTTGGGGCTACACCTTC.

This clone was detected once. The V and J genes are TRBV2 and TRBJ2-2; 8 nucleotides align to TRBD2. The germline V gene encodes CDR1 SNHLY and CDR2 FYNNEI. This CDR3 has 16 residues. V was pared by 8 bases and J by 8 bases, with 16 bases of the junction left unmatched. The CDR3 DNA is TGTGCCAGCCATGTCGGGGGCGGGAGGCTTTCTGGGGAGCTGTTTTTT. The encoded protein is CASHVGGGRLSGELFF.

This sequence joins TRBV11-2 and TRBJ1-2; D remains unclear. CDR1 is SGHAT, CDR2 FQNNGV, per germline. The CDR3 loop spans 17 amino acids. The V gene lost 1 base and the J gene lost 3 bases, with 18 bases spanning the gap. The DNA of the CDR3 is TGTGCCAGCAGCTTAGGGGTCTCGGGATACGACGACTATGGCTACACCTTC. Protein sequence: CASSLGVSGYDDYGYTF.

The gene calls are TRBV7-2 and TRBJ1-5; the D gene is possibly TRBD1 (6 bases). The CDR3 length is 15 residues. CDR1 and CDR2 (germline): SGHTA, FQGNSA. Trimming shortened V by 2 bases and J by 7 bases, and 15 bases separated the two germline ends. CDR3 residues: CASSLRAQGIQPQHF. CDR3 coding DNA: TGTGCCAGCAGCTTACGGGCACAGGGTATACAGCCCCAGCATTTT.

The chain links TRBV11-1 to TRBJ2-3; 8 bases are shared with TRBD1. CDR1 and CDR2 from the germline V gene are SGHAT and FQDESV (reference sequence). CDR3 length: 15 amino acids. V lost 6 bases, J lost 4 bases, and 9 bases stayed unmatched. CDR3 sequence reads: CASSLQTGVPDTQYF. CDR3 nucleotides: TGTGCCAGCAGTTTACAGACAGGGGTTCCAGATACGCAGTATTTT.

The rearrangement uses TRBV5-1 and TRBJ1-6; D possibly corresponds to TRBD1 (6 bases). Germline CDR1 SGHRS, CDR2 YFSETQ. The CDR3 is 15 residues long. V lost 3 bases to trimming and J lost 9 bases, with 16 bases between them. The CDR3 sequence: CASSWAPGAISPLHF. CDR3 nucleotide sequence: TGCGCCAGCAGCTGGGCCCCAGGGGCGATTTCACCCCTCCACTTT.

The CDR3 region is CASSLRVGLAGQYEQYF. The CDR3 DNA follows: TGTGCCAGCAGCTTACGGGTGGGACTAGCGGGACAATACGAGCAGTACTTC. The rearrangement uses TRBV7-2 and TRBJ2-7, with 13 bases fitting TRBD2. The CDR3 covers 17 residues. The V gene end was trimmed by 2 bases and the J gene end by 4 bases; junction bases not matched to a gene: 8. Germline values: CDR1 SGHTA, CDR2 FQGNSA.